One and the same sample provided the 15 T cell receptor beta chains below, sequenced in a study of neurological immune-mediated disorders. TCRdb reprocessed the 5' RACE reads with MiXCR, giving one entry per CDR3 protein. The table includes fewer than 85,000 distinct CDR3 sequences, about 15% detected once. The sample comprised PBMCs. Source of these receptors: a middle-aged woman in good health.

This clonotype was seen ten or more times. The chain's CDR3 is CSAARGGAYEQYV. CDR3 bases: TGCAGTGCTGCCCGGGGAGGGGCCTACGAGCAGTACGTC. This chain links TRBV20-1 with TRBJ2-7; 7 positions agree with TRBD2. The CDR3 extends over 13 amino acids. J lost 2 bases, V lost 5 bases, and 6 bases had no gene match. Germline CDR1 and CDR2: DFQATT and SNEGSKA (reference sequence).

This clonotype was counted ten times or more. The chain carries TRBV20-1 and TRBJ2-2; 10 bases are a match to TRBD2. The CDR3 contains 17 residues. Losses at the gene ends were 0 bases for V and 6 bases for J; bases not matched to a gene: 10. Germline CDR1 and CDR2: DFQATT and SNEGSKA (reference sequence). In DNA, the CDR3 is TGCAGTGCTAGAGATATTTTGAGCGGGGGGGCCTCCGGGGAGCTGTTTTTT. Encoded protein: CSARDILSGGASGELFF.

The chain is built from TRBV2 and TRBJ2-3; 10 bases align to TRBD1. Germline trimming cut 5 bases from V and 5 bases from J; bases unmatched to any gene: 7. Germline CDR1 is SNHLY and CDR2 is FYNNEI. The CDR3 is 15 amino acids. The CDR3 region is CASSPDRGGKDTQYF. The CDR3 DNA reads as TGTGCCAGCAGTCCGGACAGGGGGGGAAAAGATACGCAGTATTTT.

This chain connects TRBV12-3 or TRBV12-4 to TRBJ1-4, with 10 bases identical to TRBD1. This CDR3 contains 17 residues. The V and J ends lost 5 bases and 2 bases, in that order; junction bases with no gene match: 8. The CDR3 region has the DNA TGTGCCAGCAGTCCTCTGGGACAGGGGCCGACTAATGAAAAACTGTTTTTT. Its protein product is CASSPLGQGPTNEKLFF.

This clonotype occurred many times. The CDR3 loop is CANKTDNEKLFF. The DNA of the CDR3 is TGTGCCAACAAGACAGATAATGAAAAACTGTTTTTT. The rearrangement joins TRBV10-3 to TRBJ1-4; D may be TRBD1 (5 bases). The CDR3 is 12 amino acids. Germline values: CDR1 ENHRY, CDR2 SYGVKD. V shed 10 bases and J shed 4 bases, with 10 bases lying between them.

In this sample, this clonotype turned up many times. The chain has TRBV5-1 and TRBJ1-1; 7 bases agree with TRBD1. This CDR3 is 14 amino acids long. Trimming at V came to 2 bases and at J to 7 bases, leaving 8 bases not matched to a gene. Germline loops: CDR1 SGHRS, CDR2 YFSETQ. The CDR3 sequence is CASSFRTGAVEAFF. The CDR3 region has the DNA TGCGCCAGCAGCTTTCGTACAGGGGCGGTTGAAGCTTTCTTT.

The chain joins TRBV6-5 to TRBJ2-5, with 12 bases lining up with TRBD2. There are 15 residues in the CDR3. Per germline, CDR1 MNHEY and CDR2 SVGAGI. With V trimmed by 6 bases and J by 1 base, 3 bases remained unmatched. CDR3 region: CASRKLAGGQETQYF. The CDR3 region has the DNA TGTGCCAGCAGGAAACTAGCGGGAGGCCAAGAGACCCAGTACTTC.

This clonotype was counted many times. The V gene is TRBV20-1, the J gene TRBJ1-3, with a weak D call TRBD1 (6 bases). The V and J ends lost 6 bases and 0 bases respectively, with 9 bases between them. The CDR3 is made up of 13 amino acids. Germline CDR1 and CDR2: DFQATT and SNEGSKA (reference sequence). CDR3 sequence: CSAPDSSGNTIYF. The CDR3 region has the DNA TGCAGTGCCCCGGACAGCTCTGGAAACACCATATATTTT.

In this sample, this clonotype turned up many times. The genes are TRBV7-9 and TRBJ2-2; D perhaps matches TRBD2 (5 bases). The germline CDR1 and CDR2 sequences are SEHNR and FQNEAQ (reference sequence). Trimming cost V 0 bases and J 4 bases, with 12 bases left between them. The CDR3 extends over 16 amino acids. The CDR3 here is CASSLAGKTSTGELFF. As DNA, the CDR3 is TGTGCCAGCAGCTTAGCCGGGAAAACGAGCACCGGGGAGCTGTTTTTT.

V and J are TRBV5-6 and TRBJ1-5; D unresolved. The CDR3 totals 13 residues. Germline CDR1 SGHDT, CDR2 YYEEEE. V was pared by 2 bases and J by 3 bases, with 6 bases between. In DNA, the CDR3 is TGTGCCAGCAGCTTCCCCGACAATCAGCCCCAGCATTTT. Encoded protein: CASSFPDNQPQHF.

This clonotype was observed at least ten times. This chain links TRBV6-1 with TRBJ2-5; D is perhaps TRBD2 (6 bases). CDR3 length: 15 residues. CDR1 and CDR2 (germline): MNHNS, SASEGT. V was trimmed by 6 bases and J by 3 bases, leaving 17 bases between them. This CDR3 is CASRVSRGGKETQYF. For the CDR3, the DNA is TGTGCCAGCAGAGTTTCAAGGGGAGGAAAAGAGACCCAGTACTTC.

There are many counts of this clonotype. The CDR3 bases are TGTGCCAGCAGCCAGGGACAGGGGAGAACTGAAGCTTTCTTT. Its protein product is CASSQGQGRTEAFF. The V gene is TRBV4-2, the J gene TRBJ1-1; 10 positions agree with TRBD1. Germline values: CDR1 LGHNA, CDR2 YNFKEQ. The CDR3 is 14 amino acids. V trimming: 3 bases; J trimming: 5 bases; junction bases outside the gene matches: 3.

This clonotype occurred many times. The rearrangement uses TRBV3-1 and TRBJ2-1, with a weak D call TRBD1 (6 bases). This CDR3 comprises 14 residues. Trimming cost V 0 bases and J 7 bases, with 10 bases left between them. Germline CDR1 and CDR2: LGHDT and YNNKEL (reference sequence). CDR3 DNA: TGTGCCAGCAGCCAAGATCAGGGGCGGAATGAGCAGTTCTTC. This translates into CASSQDQGRNEQFF.

At least ten counts were recorded for this clonotype. V and J are TRBV14 and TRBJ2-6; 9 nucleotides line up with TRBD1. The CDR3 length is 16 residues. With V trimmed by 4 bases and J by 2 bases, 3 bases remained unmatched. Per germline, CDR1 SGHDN and CDR2 FVKESK. The DNA for the CDR3 is TGTGCCAGCAGCCGGGACAGGGCACCTGGGGCCAACGTCCTGACTTTC. This codes for CASSRDRAPGANVLTF.

This clonotype appeared many times. The chain employs TRBV5-1 and TRBJ2-5, with 9 bases fitting TRBD2. The J segment lost 4 bases and the V segment lost 2 bases, leaving 3 bases of the junction unmatched. This CDR3 has 14 amino acids. The V gene's germline CDR1 is SGHRS and CDR2 YFSETQ. The CDR3 protein is CASSFGGGAETQYF. In DNA, the CDR3 is TGCGCCAGCAGCTTTGGCGGGGGGGCAGAGACCCAGTACTTC.